This T cell receptor beta chain was sequenced during a study of shared clonotypes between healthy human individuals. The assay used deep level. Per the authors' pipeline: As immunoSEQ supplied junction-only sequences (without quality scores), filtering differed. TCRdb keeps only in-frame clones here, not all; method: immunoSEQ multiplex PCR. V and J calls and clone size follow that table, whereas D and trimming were derived from the DNA. Of a few million clones in the sample, more than 90% are singletons; the top ten hold over 0.12%. Splitting the CD4+ cells yielded a CD45RA+ naive subset and a CD45RA-negative memory subset. The source is a man younger than 30 in good health. Sequenced input: naive CD4+ T cells sorted from blood. Described subset: CD45RA+ positively selected.

The CDR3 bases are TGTGCCAGTAGTATGAGGCAGGGGGCGCGTTTACGGAGGCAAGAGACCCAGTACTTC. As protein: CASSMRQGARLRRQETQYF. V and J are TRBV19 and TRBJ2-5, with 8 nucleotides matching TRBD1. The V gene's germline CDR1 is LNHDA and CDR2 SQIVND (reference sequence). The CDR3 totals 19 residues. J gave up 2 bases and V 3 bases, and 17 bases lay outside the gene matches.